The TCR beta chain described here comes from a study of T cells in Graves' hyperthyroidism and ophthalmopathy. In the study overall: Peripheral blood was taken when the disease was first diagnosed, before any treatment began.

A remark on this clonotype: Its antigen is not identified.

Source material for PBMCs was about 10 ml fresh peripheral blood. Overall study findings and caveats: Most clonotypes that expanded in the thyroid above 0.001 also showed up in blood. A model using 13 V-J features told ophthalmopathy apart from stable hyperthyroidism.

The CDR3 regions of TCR beta were amplified from RNA transcripts. HTBI primers drove first-round RT-PCR of the TCR CDR3. One entry per CDR3 protein results from TCRdb running MiXCR on the multiplex PCR reads. Among 400,000 or so distinct CDR3 sequences listed, around an eighth were seen once. Trimming left V 0 bases short and J 1 base short, with 7 bases between. The CDR3 loop spans 15 amino acids. Germline V lookup: CDR1 WSHSY, CDR2 SAAADI. The sequence was collected from a man in his fifties or sixties with Graves' ophthalmopathy. Sequenced sample: blood. The chain uses TRBV10-2 and TRBJ1-3; TRBD1 might be the D (5 bases). In DNA, the CDR3 is TGCGCCAGCAGTGAGTCGGGACTTTCTGGAAACACCATATATTTT. Translated, it gives CASSESGLSGNTIYF.